This TCR beta chain was retrieved from a study of blood T cell repertoires in COVID-19. Study-level background: Collection of acute and convalescent COVID-19 samples took place in the United States, Italy and Spain. From T cells, B-cell-depleted T cells, or PBMCs came the material, which was cDNA or gDNA.

Original analysis: Reference gene primer amplification gave estimated nucleated cell counts. This table comes from immunoSEQ multiplex PCR, and its TCRdb copy is limited to in-frame clones, with some not included. The DNA gave D and trimming, while V, J and clone size come from that table. Among under 250,000 clones listed, approximately 80% were seen once. The CDR3 contains 15 residues. Germline V gene data show CDR1 as SGHDT and CDR2 as YYEEEE. The germline V and J ends were trimmed by 0 bases and 7 bases, with 14 bases remaining between them. Material for sequencing was peripheral blood. The chain employs TRBV5-6 and TRBJ1-5, with TRBD1 as a possible D gene (6 bases). This receptor was identified in a human donor in a cohort sampled during active COVID-19. Here the CDR3 DNA reads TGTGCCAGCAGCTTGGATAAGGGGGTGGGACAGCCCCAGCATTTT. It translates to CASSLDKGVGQPQHF.